Each of the 20 T cell receptor beta chains below was sequenced from the same sample in a study of shared clonotypes between healthy human individuals. The repertoire was sequenced with immunoSEQ multiplex PCR; TCRdb's copy has only in-frame clones and lacks some. Counted here are approximately 2.3 million clones, approximately 93% occurring once; the ten biggest clones make up about 0.39%. Material: naive CD4+ T cells from PBMCs. Subset here: CD45RA+ positively selected. The receptors were sampled from a man younger than 35 in good health. Some clones in this sample may be carry-over from other donors' samples.

This clone was seen a single time. The chain has TRBV5-1 and TRBJ2-7; tentative D call: TRBD1 (6 bases). The germline gives CDR1 SGHRS, CDR2 YFSETQ. V was cut by 4 bases and J by 5 bases, with 13 bases left in between. This CDR3 comprises 13 residues. CDR3 nucleotides: TGCGCCAGCAGCAGACAACAGGGAGACGAGCAGTACTTC. Translating gives CASSRQQGDEQYF.

The chain is built from TRBV9 and TRBJ2-7, with 15 bases aligning to TRBD2. Germline assignment: CDR1 SGDLS and CDR2 YYNGEE. Trimming removed 4 bases from V and 5 bases from J; junction bases left unmatched: 4. The CDR3 contains 15 residues. This chain's CDR3 is CASSTRTSGRDEQYF. The CDR3 DNA is TGTGCCAGCAGCACTAGGACTAGCGGGAGGGACGAGCAGTACTTC.

This clone appeared a few times. The sample has other DNA sequences that encode this CDR3 too. The gene calls are TRBV18 and TRBJ1-1; 7 nucleotides align to TRBD1. Germline assignment: CDR1 KGHSH and CDR2 LQKENI. The CDR3 has 13 amino acids. V lost 2 bases to trimming and J lost 4 bases; unmatched junction nucleotides: 1. DNA for the CDR3: TGTGCCAGCTCACCATCAGGGGGCACTGAAGCTTTCTTT. The encoded protein is CASSPSGGTEAFF.

The V call is TRBV27, the J call TRBJ1-3; the D is unclear. V was pared by 5 bases and J by 2 bases, with 10 bases between. The CDR3 spans 14 residues. The V gene's germline CDR1 is MNHEY and CDR2 SMNVEV (reference sequence). CDR3 coding DNA: TGTGCCAGCAGTGACCCATCGGCTGGAAACACCATATATTTT. It is translated as CASSDPSAGNTIYF.

This rearrangement joins TRBV20-1 to TRBJ2-3; TRBD1 is a possible D gene (6 bases). The V and J ends lost 3 bases and 14 bases respectively, with 15 bases between them. Germline values: CDR1 DFQATT, CDR2 SNEGSKA (reference sequence). CDR3 length equals 11 residues. The CDR3 coding sequence is TGCAGTGCTAGCACAGGGCCCTCGCTGTATTTT. Translation: CSASTGPSLYF.

This chain links TRBV4-3 with TRBJ2-7; tentatively, D is TRBD1 or TRBD2 (5 bases each). Germline V gene sequence: CDR1 LGHNA, CDR2 YSLEER. Trimming stripped 1 base from V and 6 bases from J, with 16 bases between. The CDR3 is 15 residues long. CDR3 nucleotides: TGCGCCAGCAGCCAAGCAGGGTGGGATGGGGGCGAGCAGTACTTC. This gives the protein CASSQAGWDGGEQYF.

The rearrangement uses TRBV19 and TRBJ1-2; 8 bases map to TRBD1. Germline-derived CDR1 and CDR2 are LNHDA and SQIVND (reference sequence). The CDR3 totals 13 residues. V dropped 6 bases and J dropped 4; count of bases not matched to a gene: 4. CDR3 region: CASSDRGSYGYTF. CDR3 DNA: TGTGCCAGTAGCGACAGGGGCTCCTATGGCTACACCTTC.

The gene calls are TRBV19 and TRBJ1-2; D unclear. CDR3 length: 13 amino acids. V gave up 2 bases and J gave up 8 bases, with 12 bases separating them. Germline CDR1 and CDR2: LNHDA and SQIVND (reference sequence). DNA for the CDR3: TGTGCCAGTAGTATATACAGCTCGAGGGGCTACACCTTC. This sequence encodes CASSIYSSRGYTF.

The chain combines TRBV29-1 with TRBJ2-6; no clear D gene. This CDR3 spans 14 amino acids. Germline values: CDR1 SQVTM, CDR2 ANQGSEA. V lost 6 bases and J lost 0, with 9 bases in between. In DNA form, the CDR3 reads TGCAGCGTGGCGACGGCCTCTGGGGCCAACGTCCTGACTTTC. It encodes CSVATASGANVLTF. Full variable domain (missing parts from reference TRBV29-1 and TRBJ2-6): SAVISQKPSRDICQRGTSLTIQCQVDSQVTMMFWYRQQPGQSLTLIATANQGSEATYESGFVIDKFPISRPNLTFSTLTVSNMSPEDSSIYLCSVATASGANVLTFGAGSRLTVL.

The V gene is TRBV19, the J gene TRBJ2-2, with 14 bases fitting TRBD2. This CDR3 has 19 residues. Germline V lookup: CDR1 LNHDA, CDR2 SQIVND (reference sequence). Germline trimming cut 5 bases from V and 0 bases from J; bases unmatched to any gene: 8. The DNA of the CDR3 is TGTGCCAGTAGTGCCCGGACTAGCGGGAGGACATCGAACACCGGGGAGCTGTTTTTT. The encoded protein is CASSARTSGRTSNTGELFF. The whole variable domain, remainder taken from reference TRBV19 and TRBJ2-2, is DGGITQSPKYLFRKEGQNVTLSCEQNLNHDAMYWYRQDPGQGLRLIYYSQIVNDFQKGDIAEGYSVSREKKESFPLTVTSAQKNPTAFYLCASSARTSGRTSNTGELFFGEGSRLTVL.

The CDR3 loop reads CASSLGKGTEAFF. DNA of the CDR3: TGTGCCAGCAGCTTAGGGAAGGGCACTGAAGCTTTCTTT. The chain is built from TRBV11-3 and TRBJ1-1; D is unresolved. Germline V gene lookup returns CDR1 SGHNT and CDR2 YENEEA. Trimming shortened V by 1 base and J by 4 bases, and 7 bases separated the two germline ends. The length of the CDR3 is 13 residues. The full variable domain, with the rest looked up from reference TRBV11-3 and TRBJ1-1, is EAGVVQSPRYKIIEKKQPVAFWCNPISGHNTLYWYLQNLGQGPELLIRYENEEAVDDSQLPKDRFSAERLKGVDSTLKIQPAELGDSAVYLCASSLGKGTEAFFGQGTRLTVV.

V usage is TRBV28 and J usage is TRBJ2-4, with 7 bases fitting TRBD1. J was trimmed by 7 bases and V by 6 bases; bases with no gene match: 3. CDR3 size: 12 residues. The germline V gene has CDR1 MDHEN and CDR2 SYDVKM. The CDR3: CASRLDRNIQYF. The CDR3 coding sequence is TGTGCCAGCAGGTTGGACAGGAACATTCAGTACTTC.

The gene calls are TRBV28 and TRBJ2-7; D gene unclear. The CDR3 has 15 residues. Trimming cost V 6 bases and J 3 bases, with 18 bases left between them. Germline values: CDR1 MDHEN, CDR2 SYDVKM. The DNA of the CDR3 is TGTGCCAGCAGAGGGTGGCAGGTAGGGCTCTACGAGCAGTACTTC. This gives the protein CASRGWQVGLYEQYF.

This chain joins TRBV7-2 and TRBJ2-5, with no clear D. The CDR3 runs 11 residues. Germline V gene data show CDR1 as SGHTA and CDR2 as FQGNSA. Trimming removed 3 bases at V and 7 bases at J, with 6 bases between. This chain's CDR3 is CASSFGLTQYF. Written as DNA, the CDR3 is TGTGCCAGCAGCTTCGGGCTGACCCAGTACTTC.

The rearrangement links TRBV7-9 to TRBJ1-4; 8 bases agree with TRBD1. V dropped 6 bases and J dropped 7; count of bases not matched to a gene: 7. From germline, CDR1 is SEHNR and CDR2 FQNEAQ (reference sequence). This CDR3 is 14 amino acids long. The CDR3 DNA follows: TGTGCCAGCAGGCCAGGGGGCGCAGCTGAAAAACTGTTTTTT. It translates to CASRPGGAAEKLFF.

In this sample, this clone turned up once. J is TRBJ2-3 and V is TRBV28; 10 nucleotides match TRBD2. J was trimmed by 1 base and V by 7 bases; bases with no gene match: 2. This CDR3 is built from 14 residues. Germline V gene lookup returns CDR1 MDHEN and CDR2 SYDVKM. The CDR3 coding sequence is TGTGCCAGCACCCTAGCGGGAGGCACAGATACGCAGTATTTT. Protein sequence: CASTLAGGTDTQYF.

The V and J genes are TRBV28 and TRBJ1-5; the D gene is possibly TRBD1 (5 bases). The CDR3 has 14 amino acids. CDR1 is MDHEN and CDR2 is SYDVKM in the germline V gene. V was trimmed by 5 bases and J by 1 base, leaving 9 bases between them. Here the CDR3 DNA reads TGTGCCAGCAGTGAGACAGCCAGCAATCAGCCCCAGCATTTT. As protein: CASSETASNQPQHF.

The chain combines TRBV2 with TRBJ1-5; D not resolved. The CDR3 runs 15 residues. Looked up from germline, CDR1 is SNHLY and CDR2 is FYNNEI. V lost 6 bases and J lost 0, with 12 bases in between. This CDR3 is CASRLTVNSNQPQHF. Here the CDR3 DNA reads TGTGCCAGCAGGTTAACAGTCAATAGCAATCAGCCCCAGCATTTT.

This rearrangement joins TRBV28 to TRBJ2-5; D is perhaps TRBD2 (5 bases). CDR1 MDHEN and CDR2 SYDVKM come from the germline V gene. The CDR3 runs 15 residues. Trimming took 3 bases from V and 1 from J, leaving 12 bases between them. CDR3 in amino acids: CASSLPLASQETQYF. The DNA of the CDR3 is TGTGCCAGCAGTTTGCCTCTAGCCTCCCAAGAGACCCAGTACTTC.

The chain joins TRBV19 to TRBJ1-1; no reliable D call. The CDR3 runs 15 residues. CDR1 is LNHDA and CDR2 is SQIVND in the germline V gene (reference sequence). Trimming left V 6 bases short and J 6 bases short, with 20 bases between. The CDR3 DNA reads as TGTGCCAGTAGGGACGGGAGGTCCAGAGTGGCTGAAGCTTTCTTT. This codes for CASRDGRSRVAEAFF.